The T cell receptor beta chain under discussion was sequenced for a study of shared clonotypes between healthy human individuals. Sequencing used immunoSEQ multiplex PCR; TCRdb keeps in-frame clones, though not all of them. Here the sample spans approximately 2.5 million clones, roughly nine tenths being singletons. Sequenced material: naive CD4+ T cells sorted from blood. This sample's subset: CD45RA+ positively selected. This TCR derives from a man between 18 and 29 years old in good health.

The CDR3 sequence: CASSSRQLSGNTIYF. CDR3 nucleotides: TGTGCCAGCAGCTCCCGACAACTCTCTGGAAACACCATATATTTT. The rearrangement joins TRBV7-2 to TRBJ1-3, with unresolved D. V lost 4 bases to trimming and J lost 0 bases, with 10 bases between them. Germline CDR1 and CDR2: SGHTA and FQGNSA. This CDR3 is built from 15 residues.